The clone carrying this TCR beta chain was seen a handful of times. CDR1 DFQATT and CDR2 SNEGSKA come from the germline V gene (reference sequence). The CDR3 is 16 residues long. Losses at the gene ends were 0 bases for V and 1 base for J; bases not matched to a gene: 8. The sample comes from a study of blood T cells in healthy people across ages. Primers used in a second PCR of roughly 6 to 12 cycles were a sample-barcoded 5' primer and a J-beta primer mix. Each TCR beta cDNA got a 12-nucleotide random molecular identifier. A minimum of 2.5 million CDR3-containing paired-end reads was obtained for each sample. TCRdb used MiXCR to reprocess the 5' RACE reads, holding one entry per CDR3 protein. The data show 1.5 million to 2 million distinct CDR3 sequences, roughly 49% seen once.

The TCR originated in a woman aged 40-49 years in good health. The specimen sequenced was blood. V usage is TRBV20-1 and J usage is TRBJ2-5, with TRBD2 matching 7 bases. Here the CDR3 reads CSARDFSRGSQETQYF. The CDR3 region has the DNA TGCAGTGCTAGAGATTTCTCGCGGGGGAGCCAAGAGACCCAGTACTTC.